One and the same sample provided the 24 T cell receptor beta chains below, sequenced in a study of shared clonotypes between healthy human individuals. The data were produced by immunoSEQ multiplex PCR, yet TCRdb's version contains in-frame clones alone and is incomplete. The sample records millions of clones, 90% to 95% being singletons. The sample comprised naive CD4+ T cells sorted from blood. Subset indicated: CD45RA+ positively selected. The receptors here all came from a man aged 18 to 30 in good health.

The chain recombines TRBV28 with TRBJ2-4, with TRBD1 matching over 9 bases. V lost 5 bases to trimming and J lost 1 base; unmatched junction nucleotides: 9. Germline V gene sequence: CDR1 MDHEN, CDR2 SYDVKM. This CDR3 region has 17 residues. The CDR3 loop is CASSTDRGARAKNIQYF. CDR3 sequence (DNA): TGTGCCAGCAGTACCGACAGGGGGGCTAGGGCCAAAAACATTCAGTACTTC.

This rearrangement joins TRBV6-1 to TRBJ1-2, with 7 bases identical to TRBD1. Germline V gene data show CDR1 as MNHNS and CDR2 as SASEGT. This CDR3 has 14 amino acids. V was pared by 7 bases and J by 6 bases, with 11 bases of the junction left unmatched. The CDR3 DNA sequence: TGTGCCAGCAACGACCGGGACAGACTACATGGCTACACCTTC. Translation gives CASNDRDRLHGYTF.

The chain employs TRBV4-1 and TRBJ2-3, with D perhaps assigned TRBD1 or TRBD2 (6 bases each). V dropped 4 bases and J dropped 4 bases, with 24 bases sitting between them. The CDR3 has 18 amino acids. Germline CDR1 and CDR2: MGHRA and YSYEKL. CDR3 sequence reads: CASSPFTRGWGEADTQYF. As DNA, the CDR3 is TGCGCCAGCAGCCCCTTTACGAGGGGGTGGGGGGAGGCAGATACGCAGTATTTT.

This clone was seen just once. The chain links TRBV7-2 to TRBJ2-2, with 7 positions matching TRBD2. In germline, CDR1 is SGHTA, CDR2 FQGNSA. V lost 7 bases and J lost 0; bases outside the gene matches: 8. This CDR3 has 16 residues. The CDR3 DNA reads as TGTGCCAGCATTCCTCAGCGGGGCACGAACACCGGGGAGCTGTTTTTT. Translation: CASIPQRGTNTGELFF.

The CDR3 DNA is TGTGCCAGTAGTACTCAGTACTATAATTCACCCCTCCACTTT. Translation: CASSTQYYNSPLHF. This sequence joins TRBV19 and TRBJ1-6; D is undetermined. Germline V CDR1 and CDR2: LNHDA, SQIVND (reference sequence). V lost 4 bases and J 3 bases, leaving 7 bases between the germline ends. The CDR3 spans 14 residues.

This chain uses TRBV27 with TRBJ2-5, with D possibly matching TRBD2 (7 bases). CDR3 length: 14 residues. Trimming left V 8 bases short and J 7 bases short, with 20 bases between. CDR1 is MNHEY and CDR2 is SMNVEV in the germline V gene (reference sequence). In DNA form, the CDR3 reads TGTGCCAGCGGCACCAGGGCGGGGGCTGGGACCCAGTACTTC. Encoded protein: CASGTRAGAGTQYF.

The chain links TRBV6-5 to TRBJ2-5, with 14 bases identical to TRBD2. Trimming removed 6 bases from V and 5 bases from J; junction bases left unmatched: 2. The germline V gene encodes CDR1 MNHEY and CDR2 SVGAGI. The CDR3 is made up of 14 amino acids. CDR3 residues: CASRGTSGSETQYF. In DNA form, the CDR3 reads TGTGCCAGCAGGGGGACTAGCGGGAGTGAGACCCAGTACTTC.

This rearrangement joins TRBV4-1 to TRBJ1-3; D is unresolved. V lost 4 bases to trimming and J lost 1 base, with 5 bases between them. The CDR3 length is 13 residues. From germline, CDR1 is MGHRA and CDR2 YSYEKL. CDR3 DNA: TGCGCCAGCAGCCGGGGATCTGGAAACACCATATATTTT. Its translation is CASSRGSGNTIYF.

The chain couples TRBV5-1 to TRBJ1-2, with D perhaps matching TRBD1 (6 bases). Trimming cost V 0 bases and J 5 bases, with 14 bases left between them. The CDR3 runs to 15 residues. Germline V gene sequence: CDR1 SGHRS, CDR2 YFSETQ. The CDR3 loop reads CASSLGDTGLYGYTF. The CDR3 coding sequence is TGCGCCAGCAGCTTGGGGGATACAGGGTTGTATGGCTACACCTTC.

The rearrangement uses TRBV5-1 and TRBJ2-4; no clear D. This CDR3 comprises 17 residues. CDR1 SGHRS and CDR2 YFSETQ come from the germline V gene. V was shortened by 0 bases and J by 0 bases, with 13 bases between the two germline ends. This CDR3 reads CASSLVGNDIAKNIQYF. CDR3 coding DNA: TGCGCCAGCAGCTTGGTAGGAAATGATATAGCCAAAAACATTCAGTACTTC.

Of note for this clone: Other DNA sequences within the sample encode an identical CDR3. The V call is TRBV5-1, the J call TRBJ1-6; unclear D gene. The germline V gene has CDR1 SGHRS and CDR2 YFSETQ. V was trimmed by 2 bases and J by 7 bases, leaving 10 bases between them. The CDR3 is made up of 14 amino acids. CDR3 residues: CASSLGSENSPLHF. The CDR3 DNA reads TGCGCCAGCAGCTTAGGGTCTGAGAATTCACCCCTCCACTTT.

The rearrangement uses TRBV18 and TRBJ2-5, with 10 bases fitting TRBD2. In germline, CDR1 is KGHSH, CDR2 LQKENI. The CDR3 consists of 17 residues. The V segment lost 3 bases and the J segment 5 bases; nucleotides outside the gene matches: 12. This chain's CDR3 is CASSPSIQLAGKETQYF. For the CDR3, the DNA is TGTGCCAGCTCACCGAGTATCCAACTAGCGGGGAAGGAGACCCAGTACTTC.

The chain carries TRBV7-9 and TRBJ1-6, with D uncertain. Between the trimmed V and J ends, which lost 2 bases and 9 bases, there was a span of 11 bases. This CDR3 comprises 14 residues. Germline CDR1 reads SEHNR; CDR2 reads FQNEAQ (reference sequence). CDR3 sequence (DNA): TGTGCCAGCAGCTTAACTTACCCGGGTTCACCCCTCCACTTT. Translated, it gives CASSLTYPGSPLHF. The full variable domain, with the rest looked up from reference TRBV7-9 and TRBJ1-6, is DTGVSQNPRHKITKRGQNVTFRCDPISEHNRLYWYRQTLGQGPEFLTYFQNEAQLEKSRLLSDRFSAERPKGSFSTLEIQRTEQGDSAMYLCASSLTYPGSPLHFGNGTRLTVT.

The CDR3 is CASSLRASGPYNEQFF. The DNA of the CDR3 is TGTGCCAGCAGCCTTCGGGCTAGCGGACCCTACAATGAGCAGTTCTTC. The genes are TRBV5-5 and TRBJ2-1; 7 nucleotides agree with TRBD2. The CDR3 loop spans 16 amino acids. Unmatched junction bases numbered 9, after V lost 4 bases and J lost 2 bases. Germline V gene sequence: CDR1 SGHKS, CDR2 YYEKEE (reference sequence).

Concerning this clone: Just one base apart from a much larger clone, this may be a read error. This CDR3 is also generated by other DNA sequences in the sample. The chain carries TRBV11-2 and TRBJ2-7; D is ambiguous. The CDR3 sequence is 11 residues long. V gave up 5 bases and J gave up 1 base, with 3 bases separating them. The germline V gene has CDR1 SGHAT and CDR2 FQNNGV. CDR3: CASSPSYEQYF. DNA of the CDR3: TGTGCCAGCAGCCCATCCTACGAGCAGTACTTC.

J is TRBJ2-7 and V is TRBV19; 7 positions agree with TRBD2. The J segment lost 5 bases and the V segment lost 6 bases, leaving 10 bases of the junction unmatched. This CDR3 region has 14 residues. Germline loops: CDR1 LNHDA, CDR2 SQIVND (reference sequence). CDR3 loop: CASSFRLAPHEQYF. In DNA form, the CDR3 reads TGTGCCAGTAGCTTTCGACTAGCTCCTCACGAGCAGTACTTC.

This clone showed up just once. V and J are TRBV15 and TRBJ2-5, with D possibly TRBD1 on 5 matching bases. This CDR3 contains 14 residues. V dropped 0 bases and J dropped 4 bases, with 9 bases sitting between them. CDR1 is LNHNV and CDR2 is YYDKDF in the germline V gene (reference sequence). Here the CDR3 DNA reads TGTGCCACCAGCAGAGATCAGGGAATAGAGACCCAGTACTTC. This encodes CATSRDQGIETQYF.

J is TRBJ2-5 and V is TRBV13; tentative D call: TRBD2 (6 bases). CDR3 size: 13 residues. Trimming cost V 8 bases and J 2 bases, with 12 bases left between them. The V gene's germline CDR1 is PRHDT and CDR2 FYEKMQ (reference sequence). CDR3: CASAPSEQETQYF. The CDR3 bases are TGTGCCAGCGCCCCTAGCGAACAAGAGACCCAGTACTTC.

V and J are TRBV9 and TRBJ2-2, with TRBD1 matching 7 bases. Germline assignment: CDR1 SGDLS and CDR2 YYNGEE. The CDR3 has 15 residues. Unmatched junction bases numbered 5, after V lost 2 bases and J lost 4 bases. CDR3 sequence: CASSVDRVGTGELFF. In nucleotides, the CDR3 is TGTGCCAGCAGCGTCGACAGGGTGGGCACCGGGGAGCTGTTTTTT. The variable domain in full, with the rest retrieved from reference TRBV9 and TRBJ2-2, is DSGVTQTPKHLITATGQRVTLRCSPRSGDLSVYWYQQSLDQGLQFLIQYYNGEERAKGNILERFSAQQFPDLHSELNLSSLELGDSALYFCASSVDRVGTGELFFGEGSRLTVL.

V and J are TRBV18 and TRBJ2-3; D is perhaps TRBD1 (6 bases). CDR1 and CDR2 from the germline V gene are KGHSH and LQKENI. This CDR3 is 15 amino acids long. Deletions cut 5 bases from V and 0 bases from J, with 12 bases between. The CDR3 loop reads CASSSAGVSTDTQYF. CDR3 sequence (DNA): TGTGCCAGCTCATCCGCAGGGGTTAGCACAGATACGCAGTATTTT.

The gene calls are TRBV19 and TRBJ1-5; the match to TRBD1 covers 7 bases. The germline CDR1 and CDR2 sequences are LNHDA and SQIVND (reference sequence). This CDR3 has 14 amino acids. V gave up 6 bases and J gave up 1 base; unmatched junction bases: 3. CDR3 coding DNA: TGTGCCAGTAGAGTACAGGGGAGCAATCAGCCCCAGCATTTT. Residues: CASRVQGSNQPQHF.

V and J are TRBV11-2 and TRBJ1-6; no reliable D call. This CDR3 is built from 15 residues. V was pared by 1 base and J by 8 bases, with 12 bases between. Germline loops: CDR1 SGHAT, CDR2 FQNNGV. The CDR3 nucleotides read TGTGCCAGCAGCTTAGCCGGGAAAAAGGATTCACCCCTCCACTTT. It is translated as CASSLAGKKDSPLHF.

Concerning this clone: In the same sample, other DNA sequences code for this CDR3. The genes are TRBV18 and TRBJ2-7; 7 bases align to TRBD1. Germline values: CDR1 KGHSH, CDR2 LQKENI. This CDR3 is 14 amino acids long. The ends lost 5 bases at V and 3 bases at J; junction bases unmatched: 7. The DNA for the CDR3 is TGTGCCAGCTCATTAGGGACAGTGAGCTACGAGCAGTACTTC. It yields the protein CASSLGTVSYEQYF.

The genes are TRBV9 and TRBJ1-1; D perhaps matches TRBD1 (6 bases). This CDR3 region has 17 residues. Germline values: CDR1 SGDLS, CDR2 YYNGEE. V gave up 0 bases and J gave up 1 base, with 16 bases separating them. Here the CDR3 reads CASSVDPGGRGNTEAFF. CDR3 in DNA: TGTGCCAGCAGCGTAGATCCCGGGGGCAGGGGGAACACTGAAGCTTTCTTT. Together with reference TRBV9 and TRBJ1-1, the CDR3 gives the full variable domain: DSGVTQTPKHLITATGQRVTLRCSPRSGDLSVYWYQQSLDQGLQFLIQYYNGEERAKGNILERFSAQQFPDLHSELNLSSLELGDSALYFCASSVDPGGRGNTEAFFGQGTRLTVV.